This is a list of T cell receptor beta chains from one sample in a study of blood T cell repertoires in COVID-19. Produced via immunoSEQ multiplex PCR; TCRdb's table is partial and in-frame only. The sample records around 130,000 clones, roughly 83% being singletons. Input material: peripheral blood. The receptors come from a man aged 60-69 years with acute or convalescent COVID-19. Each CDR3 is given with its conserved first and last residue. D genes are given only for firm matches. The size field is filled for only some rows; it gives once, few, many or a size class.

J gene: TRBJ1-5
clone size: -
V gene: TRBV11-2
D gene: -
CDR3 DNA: TGTGCCAGCAGCAGTCAGGGCATCAATCAGCCCCAGCATTTT
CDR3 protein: CASSSQGINQPQHF

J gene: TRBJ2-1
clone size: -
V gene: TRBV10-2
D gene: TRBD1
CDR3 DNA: TGCGCCAGCAGAGTATCCGGGACAGGGGAAAATGAGCAGTTCTTC
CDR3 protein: CASRVSGTGENEQFF

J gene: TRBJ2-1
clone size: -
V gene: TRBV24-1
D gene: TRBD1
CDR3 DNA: TGTGCCACCAGTGACCGGTGGACAGGGCAGTCCTACAATGAGCAGTTCTTC
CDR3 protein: CATSDRWTGQSYNEQFF

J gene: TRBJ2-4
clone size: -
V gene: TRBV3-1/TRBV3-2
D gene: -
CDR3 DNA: TGTGCCAGCAGCCGGGGAGGGGCAGGGGCCGTAGCCAAAAACATTCAGTACTTC
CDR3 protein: CASSRGGAGAVAKNIQYF

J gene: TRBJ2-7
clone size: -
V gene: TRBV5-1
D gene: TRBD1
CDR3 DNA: TGCGCCAGCAGCTTCCGGACAGGAACAACCTACGAGCAGTACTTC
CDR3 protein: CASSFRTGTTYEQYF

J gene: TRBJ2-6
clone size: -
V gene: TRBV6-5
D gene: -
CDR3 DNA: TGTGCCAGCAGTTACGGGGGGACTTCAGGGGCCAACGTCCTGACTTTC
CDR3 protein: CASSYGGTSGANVLTF

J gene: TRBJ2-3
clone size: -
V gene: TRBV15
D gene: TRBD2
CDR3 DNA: TGTGCCACCAGCAGAGATCGGGCGGGAGGGACAGATACGCAGTATTTT
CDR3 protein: CATSRDRAGGTDTQYF

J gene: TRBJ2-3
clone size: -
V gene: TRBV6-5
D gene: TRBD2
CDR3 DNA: TGTGCCACCTCACCTGTGGCGGGAGCGGTAGATACGCAGTATTTT
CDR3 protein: CATSPVAGAVDTQYF

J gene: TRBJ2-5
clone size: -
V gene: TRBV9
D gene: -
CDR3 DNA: TGTGCCAGCAGCGTAGAAGCCCGGGGTGGGATGGAGACCCAGTACTTC
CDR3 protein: CASSVEARGGMETQYF

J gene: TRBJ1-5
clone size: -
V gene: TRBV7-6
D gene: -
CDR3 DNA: TGTGCCAGCAGCTTAGACTCAACTCAGCCCCAGCATTTT
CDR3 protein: CASSLDSTQPQHF

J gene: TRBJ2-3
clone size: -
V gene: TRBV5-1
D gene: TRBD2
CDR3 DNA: TGCGCCAGCAGCCGGGAGGCGGCTTCTAGCACAGATACGCAGTATTTT
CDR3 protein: CASSREAASSTDTQYF

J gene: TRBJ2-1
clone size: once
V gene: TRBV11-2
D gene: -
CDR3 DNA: TGTGCCAGCAGCTTAGGCGGGTACTACAATGAGCAGTTCTTC
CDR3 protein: CASSLGGYYNEQFF

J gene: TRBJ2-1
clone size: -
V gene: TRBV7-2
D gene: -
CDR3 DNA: TGTGCCAGCAGCTTAGAACCCCTATCGGCGGGTATGTTCTTC
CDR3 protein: CASSLEPLSAGMFF

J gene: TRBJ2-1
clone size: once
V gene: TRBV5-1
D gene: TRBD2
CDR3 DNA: TGCGCCAGCACCCGAAGACTAGCGGGAGACAATGAGCAGTTCTTC
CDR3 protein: CASTRRLAGDNEQFF

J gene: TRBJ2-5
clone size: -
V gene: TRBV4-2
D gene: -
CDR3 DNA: TGTGCCAGCAGCCAAGGTGGGGGCCTAGCTAAAGACCAAGAGACCCAGTACTTC
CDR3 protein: CASSQGGGLAKDQETQYF

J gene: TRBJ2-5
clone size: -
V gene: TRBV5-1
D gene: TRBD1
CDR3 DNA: TGCGCCAGCAGCTTTATGACAGGGAAAGAGACCCAGTACTTC
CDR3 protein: CASSFMTGKETQYF

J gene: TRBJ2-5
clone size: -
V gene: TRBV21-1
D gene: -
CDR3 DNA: TGTGCCAGCAGCAAAGGAGTAGCGGGGTACCAAGAGACCCAGTACTTC
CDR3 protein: CASSKGVAGYQETQYF

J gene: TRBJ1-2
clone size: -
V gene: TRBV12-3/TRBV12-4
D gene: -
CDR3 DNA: TGTGCCAGCAGTTTAATCGGGAACGGCGGCTACACCTTC
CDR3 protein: CASSLIGNGGYTF

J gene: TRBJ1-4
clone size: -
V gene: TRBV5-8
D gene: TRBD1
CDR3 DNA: TGTGCCAGCAGCTCCCGACAGGGGAGGGAAGAAAAACTGTTTTTT
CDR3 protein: CASSSRQGREEKLFF

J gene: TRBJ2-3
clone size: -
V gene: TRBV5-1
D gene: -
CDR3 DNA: TGCGCCAGCAGCTTGGGGACAAGCAGGATCGATACGCAGTATTTT
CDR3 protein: CASSLGTSRIDTQYF

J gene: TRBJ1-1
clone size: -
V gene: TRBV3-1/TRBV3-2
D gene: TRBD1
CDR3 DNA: TGTGCCAGCAGCCAAGTAACAGGGGCTGAAGCTTTCTTT
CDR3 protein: CASSQVTGAEAFF

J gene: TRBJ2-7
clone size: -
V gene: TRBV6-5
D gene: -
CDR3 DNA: TGTGCCAGCAGTTACTCCACAGGTAGCTCCTACGAGCAGTACTTC
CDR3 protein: CASSYSTGSSYEQYF

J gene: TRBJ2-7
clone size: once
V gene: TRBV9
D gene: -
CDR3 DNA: TGTGCCAGCAGCGCCCGGGGGTACTCTCTCGAGCAGTACTTC
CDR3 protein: CASSARGYSLEQYF

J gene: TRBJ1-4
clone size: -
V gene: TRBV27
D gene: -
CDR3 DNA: TGTGCCAGCAGTAGGGGGGAAAAACTGTTTTTT
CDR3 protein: CASSRGEKLFF

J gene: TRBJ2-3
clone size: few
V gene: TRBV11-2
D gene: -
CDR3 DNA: TGTGCCAGCAGCTCCAAAGCGGGCAATCCTAGCACAGATACGCAGTATTTT
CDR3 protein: CASSSKAGNPSTDTQYF

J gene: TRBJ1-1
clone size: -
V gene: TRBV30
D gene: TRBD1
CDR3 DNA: TGTGCCTGGAGTACGTATCGGCAAACATGGGACAGTATGAACACTGAAGCTTTCTTT
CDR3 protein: CAWSTYRQTWDSMNTEAFF

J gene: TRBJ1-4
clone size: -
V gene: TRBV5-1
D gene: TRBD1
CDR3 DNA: TGCGCCAGCAGCCCGGGACAGAACCGTGAAAAACTGTTTTTT
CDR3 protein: CASSPGQNREKLFF

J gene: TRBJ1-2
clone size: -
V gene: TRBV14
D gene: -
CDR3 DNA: TGTGCCAGCAGCCAAGATATTATCTATGGCTACACCTTC
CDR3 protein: CASSQDIIYGYTF

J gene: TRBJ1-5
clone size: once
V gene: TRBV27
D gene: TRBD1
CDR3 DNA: TGTGCCAGCAGTCCCATCGGACAGGGGAATTTTCAGCCCCAGCATTTT
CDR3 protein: CASSPIGQGNFQPQHF

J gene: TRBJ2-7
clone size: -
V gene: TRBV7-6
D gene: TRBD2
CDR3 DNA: TGTGCCAGCAGCTTAGGGGGGGGCGAGCAGTACTTC
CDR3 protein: CASSLGGGEQYF

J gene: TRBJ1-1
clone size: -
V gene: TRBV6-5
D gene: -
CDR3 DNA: TGTGCCAGCAGTCCTCGAGAGGTGAACACTGAAGCTTTCTTT
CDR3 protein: CASSPREVNTEAFF

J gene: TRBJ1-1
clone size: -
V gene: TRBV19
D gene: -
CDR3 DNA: TGTGCCAGTAGCCTTTTACTGTGGACTGAAGCTTTCTTT
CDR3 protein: CASSLLLWTEAFF

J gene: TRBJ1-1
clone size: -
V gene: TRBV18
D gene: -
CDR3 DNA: TGTGCCACCTCAGCACAGCACGTGAACACTGAAGCTTTCTTT
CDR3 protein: CATSAQHVNTEAFF

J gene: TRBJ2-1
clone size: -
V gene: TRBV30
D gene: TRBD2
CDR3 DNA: TGTGCCTGGACCCGGACTAGCGGGAGGGTTGAGCAGTTCTTC
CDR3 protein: CAWTRTSGRVEQFF

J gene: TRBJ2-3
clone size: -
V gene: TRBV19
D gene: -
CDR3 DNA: TGTGCCAGTAGTATAGCTCCACAGACCTTCACAGATACGCAGTATTTT
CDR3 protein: CASSIAPQTFTDTQYF

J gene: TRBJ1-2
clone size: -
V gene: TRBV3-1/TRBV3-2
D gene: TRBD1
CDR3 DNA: TGTGCCAGCAGCCAAGGACAGGGGGACTATGGCTACACCTTC
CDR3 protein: CASSQGQGDYGYTF

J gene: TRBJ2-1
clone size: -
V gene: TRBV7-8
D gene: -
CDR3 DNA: TGTGCCAGCAGCCCCCGACAGCCCTACGAGCAGTTCTTC
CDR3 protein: CASSPRQPYEQFF

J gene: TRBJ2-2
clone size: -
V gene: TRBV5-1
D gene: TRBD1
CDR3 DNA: TGCGCCAGCAGCTTGTTTCCGGGACAGGGGTCGAACACCGGGGAGCTGTTTTTT
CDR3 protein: CASSLFPGQGSNTGELFF

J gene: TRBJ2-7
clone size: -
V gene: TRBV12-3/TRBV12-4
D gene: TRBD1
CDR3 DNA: TGTGCCAGCAGTTTCCCCCAGGACAGGGAGCAGTACTTC
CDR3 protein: CASSFPQDREQYF

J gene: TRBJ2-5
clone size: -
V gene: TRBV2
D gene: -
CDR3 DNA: TGTGCCAGCCAGGAGGGCGGTTACGAGACCCAGTACTTC
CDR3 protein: CASQEGGYETQYF

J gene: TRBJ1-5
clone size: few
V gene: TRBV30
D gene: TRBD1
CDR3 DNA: TGTGCCTGGAGTGACAGGGGTAGCAATCAGCCCCAGCATTTT
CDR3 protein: CAWSDRGSNQPQHF

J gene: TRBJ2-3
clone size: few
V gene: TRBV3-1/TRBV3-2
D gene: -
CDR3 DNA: TGTGCCAGCAGCCACACGGGACTGCACACAGATACGCAGTATTTT
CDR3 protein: CASSHTGLHTDTQYF

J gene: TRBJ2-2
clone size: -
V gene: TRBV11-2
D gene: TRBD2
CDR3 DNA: TGTGCCAGCAGCATACGGGGGGGTACCGGGGAGCTGTTTTTT
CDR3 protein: CASSIRGGTGELFF

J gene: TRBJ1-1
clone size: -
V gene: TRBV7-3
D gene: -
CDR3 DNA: TGTGCCAGCAGCCTGGGGCGAGAGACTGAAGCTTTCTTT
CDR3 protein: CASSLGRETEAFF

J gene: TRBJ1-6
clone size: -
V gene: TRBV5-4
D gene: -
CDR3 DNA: TGTGCCAGCAGCGTAGGGAGCTCCTATAATTCACCCCTCCACTTT
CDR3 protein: CASSVGSSYNSPLHF

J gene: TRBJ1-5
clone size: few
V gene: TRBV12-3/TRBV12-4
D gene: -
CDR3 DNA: TGTGCCAGCAGTTTATTTAGTCAGCCCCAGCATTTT
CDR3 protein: CASSLFSQPQHF

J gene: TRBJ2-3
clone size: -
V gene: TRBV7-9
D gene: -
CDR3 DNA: TGTGCCAGCAGCTTAGGCGGTGGGTCCCGAAGCACAGATACGCAGTATTTT
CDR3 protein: CASSLGGGSRSTDTQYF

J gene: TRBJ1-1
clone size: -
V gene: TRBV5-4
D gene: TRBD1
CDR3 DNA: TGTGCCAGCAGCTCGACAGGGGGCTATACTGAAGCTTTCTTT
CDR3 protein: CASSSTGGYTEAFF

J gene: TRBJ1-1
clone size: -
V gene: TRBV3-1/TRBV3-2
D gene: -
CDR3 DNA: TGTGCCAGCAGCCATGGGGGCGGTGGCACTGAAGCTTTCTTT
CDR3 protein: CASSHGGGGTEAFF

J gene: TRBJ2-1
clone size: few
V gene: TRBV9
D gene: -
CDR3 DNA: TGTGCCAGCAGCACCGGAGACAGCTTTTACAATGAGCAGTTCTTC
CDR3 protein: CASSTGDSFYNEQFF

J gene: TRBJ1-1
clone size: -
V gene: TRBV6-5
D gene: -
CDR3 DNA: TGTGCCAGCAGATGGCTCCGGAGCGCTGAAGCTTTCTTT
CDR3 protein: CASRWLRSAEAFF

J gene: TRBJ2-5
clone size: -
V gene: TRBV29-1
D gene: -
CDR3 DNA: TGCAGCGTGGAGGGGGCTCGGGCCAACCAAGAGACCCAGTACTTC
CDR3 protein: CSVEGARANQETQYF

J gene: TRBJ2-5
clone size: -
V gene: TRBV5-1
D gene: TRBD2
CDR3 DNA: TGCGCCAGCAGCTGGACTAGCGGGGAGTCGGAGACCCAGTACTTC
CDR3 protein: CASSWTSGESETQYF